A selection of T cell receptor beta chains follows, all from one sample in a study of early T cells in non-severe SARS-CoV-2 infection. TCRdb re-analysed the 5' RACE reads in MiXCR, keeping a single row per CDR3 protein. The sample contains around 70,000 distinct CDR3 sequences, roughly 9.1% of which appear only once. The sequencing sample was made of whole blood. The receptors originated from an adult who was a healthcare worker with PCR-confirmed SARS-CoV-2 infection or an uninfected control (not recorded which). The CDR3 runs from the conserved cysteine through the conserved F or W. The D gene is left open where the match is weak. Clone size is stated in some rows and not others, as once, few, many or a class when expanded.

clone size	V gene	J gene	D gene	CDR3 protein	CDR3 DNA
few	TRBV12-5	TRBJ2-7	-	CARSTRYWVYEQYF	TGTGCTAGGTCAACTCGTTACTGGGTCTACGAGCAGTACTTC
-	TRBV4-3	TRBJ2-2	-	CASSQDHGADTGELFF	TGCGCCAGCAGCCAAGATCATGGAGCGGACACCGGGGAGCTGTTTTTT
few	TRBV11-2	TRBJ2-3	TRBD2	CASSQWPSGGTDTQYF	TGTGCCAGCAGCCAATGGCCGTCCGGGGGGACAGATACGCAGTATTTT
few	TRBV11-2	TRBJ2-7	-	CASNPHPDEAYEQYF	TGTGCCAGCAACCCCCACCCGGACGAAGCCTACGAGCAGTACTTC
few	TRBV7-2	TRBJ2-5	TRBD2	CASRTTSGRAETQYF	TGTGCCAGCCGAACTACTAGCGGGAGGGCTGAGACCCAGTACTTC
-	TRBV20-1	TRBJ1-1	-	CSARDSRMNTEAFF	TGCAGTGCTAGAGATTCCCGGATGAACACTGAAGCTTTCTTT
-	TRBV20-1	TRBJ1-1	-	CSALPMQNTEAFF	TGCAGTGCTCTCCCGATGCAGAACACTGAAGCTTTCTTT
few	TRBV9	TRBJ1-2	-	CASSPLTIEGYTF	TGTGCCAGCAGCCCCCTGACGATAGAAGGCTACACCTTC
many	TRBV20-1	TRBJ2-5	TRBD2	CSATSAGGVETQYF	TGCAGTGCTACCTCGGCCGGGGGGGTAGAGACCCAGTACTTC
many	TRBV29-1	TRBJ2-5	-	CSVSQSQETQYF	TGCAGCGTGTCGCAATCCCAAGAGACCCAGTACTTC
many	TRBV5-1	TRBJ2-1	TRBD2	CASSSLETSGGNEQFF	TGCGCCAGCAGCTCGTTGGAAACTAGCGGGGGGAATGAGCAGTTCTTC
many	TRBV11-3	TRBJ2-3	-	CASSWTRGDTQYF	TGTGCCAGCAGCTGGACCAGGGGAGATACGCAGTATTTT
few	TRBV11-2	TRBJ2-5	TRBD2	CASSLSSGRREETQYF	TGTGCCAGCAGCTTGTCTAGCGGGAGGAGGGAAGAGACCCAGTACTTC
many	TRBV2	TRBJ2-1	TRBD2	CASSEFGERETEQFF	TGTGCCAGCAGTGAATTTGGGGAGCGGGAGACTGAGCAGTTCTTC